The clone carrying this T cell receptor (beta chain) has only a few counts. What it binds is unknown. The sample originates from a study of T cell repertoires in cytomegalovirus infection. Study background: Public TCR beta signatures marked donors with CMV infection and the matching HLA.

Findings and limits, study-wide: Dominant in the ex vivo response were TCR beta clonotypes restricted by HLA-C and specific for CMV.

A single record per CDR3 protein comes from TCRdb applying MiXCR to the reads. The table lists 150,000 to 200,000 distinct CDR3 sequences, around 15% of them singletons, with roughly a quarter in the top ten. Sequenced material: PBMCs. This clonotype originated in a human donor in good health (CMV status not recorded). Some clones in this sample may be carry-over from other donors' samples.

CDR3 residues: CASSPVWGAEAFF. The CDR3 region has the DNA TGTGCCAGCTCTCCGGTTTGGGGCGCTGAAGCTTTCTTT. The chain links TRBV6-2 or TRBV6-3 to TRBJ1-1, with D perhaps matching TRBD1 (5 bases). The germline CDR1 and CDR2 sequences are MNHEY and SVGEGT. With 8 bases removed from V and 6 bases from J, the gap between germline ends came to 16 bases. CDR3 length: 13 amino acids.